This paragraph covers one T cell receptor (beta chain) sequence. The antigen is undetermined. The data stem from a study of cytomegalovirus exposure and HLA in healthy donors. PCR employed 60 Vbeta and 13 Jbeta primers. Produced via immunoSEQ multiplex PCR; TCRdb's table is partial and in-frame only. The sample holds approximately 150,000 clones, 84% seen once. General study points: A later analysis showed that HLA-associated TCR beta chains had undergone more clonal expansion than equally common others.

The V end was cut by 6 bases, the J end by 1 base, with 12 bases between. The CDR3 sequence is 14 residues long. Germline V CDR1 and CDR2: SNHLY, FYNNEI. The chain employs TRBV2 and TRBJ1-2; perhaps TRBD1 as D (6 bases). Source material: PBMCs. The source of this sequence is a man between 18 and 35 years old in good health and CMV-seronegative. CDR3 sequence: CASRQGGGNYGYTF. The DNA for the CDR3 is TGTGCCAGCAGACAGGGAGGGGGTAACTATGGCTACACCTTC. Using reference TRBV2 and TRBJ1-2 for the parts outside the CDR3, the full variable domain is EPEVTQTPSHQVTQMGQEVILRCVPISNHLYFYWYRQILGQKVEFLVSFYNNEISEKSEIFDDQFSVERPDGSNFTLKIRSTKLEDSAMYFCASRQGGGNYGYTFGSGTRLTVV.